Sequencing of this TCR beta chain was carried out in a study of OX40 agonist ivuxolimab in advanced cancers. About the study as a whole: Ivuxolimab was an agonistic, fully human IgG2 monoclonal antibody directed against OX40 (CD134), a costimulatory receptor. Intravenous ivuxolimab was administered to patients every 2 weeks at six dose levels: 0.01, 0.1, 0.3, 1.5, 3 and 10 mg/kg. Among the 50 to 55 dose-escalation patients, some 20 had hepatocellular carcinoma, approximately 15 melanoma, 9 renal cell carcinoma and 9 head and neck cancer. The dose-escalation cohort was about 86% male with a mean age of approximately 60 years, ranging from roughly 23 to 90. Patients were allowed to have had prior anti-PD-1, anti-PD-L1 or anti-CTLA-4 therapy, and around 40% of the dose-escalation patients had previously received checkpoint inhibitors. Three dose-escalation patients achieved partial responses, one with hepatocellular carcinoma and two with cutaneous melanoma. Peripheral TCRbeta sequencing was intended to test whether TCR sequence diversity was altered and clonal T-cell expansion was caused by ivuxolimab. The monotherapy dose-escalation portion (N of about 50 patients) of the phase I ivuxolimab trial is reported in the paper. Here is what the overall study found, with its caveats: Low levels of normalized T-cell clonal expansion were also seen in some nonresponding patients. At doses of 0.1 to 3.0 mg/kg, clonal expansion of both CD4+ and CD8+ T cells in blood was seen between baseline and week 6. The antigen specificity of the peripheral T cells that underwent clonal expansion was not determined. After ivuxolimab, CD8+ T cells had more expanded clones than CD4+ T cells on average. In the 0.1-3.0 mg/kg groups, partial responders had among the lowest normalized peripheral clonal expansion, particularly in CD8+ T cells.

To sequence the TCRbeta CDR3 region, genomic DNA was isolated from the sorted cells. TCRbeta CDR3 regions were sequenced using the immunoSEQ Assay. TCRdb retrieved this table from immuneACCESS and kept in-frame rearrangements only. Not all clones are present; in checked studies, unresolved V genes account for under half, and no reason is known for the remainder. The sample yields 65,000 to 75,000 clones; approximately 90% were counted once. The ten largest clones capture 0.44% of the sample. The trial excluded patients who had a history of autoimmune disease or who were on systemic immunosuppression. Peripheral blood for TCR sequencing was drawn from every dose cohort at baseline, at cycle 4 day 1 and at cycle 7 day 1. Samples were obtained from an open-label, multicenter, first-in-human phase I dose-escalation trial of ivuxolimab. The trial enrolled adults with locally advanced or metastatic head and neck squamous cell, hepatocellular, melanoma or renal cell carcinoma. CD4+ and CD8+ T cells were sorted separately from peripheral blood before TCR sequencing.

Turning to this clone: Its antigen target is currently unknown. The junction shows a germline mismatch at one end, possibly a read error. The sample has other DNA sequences that encode this CDR3 too.

The CDR3 runs 14 residues from the cysteine to the phenylalanine. Of all the DNA, just the CDR3 is kept, 42 bases in frame from base 1. As encoded in the germline V gene, CDR1 is SNHLY while CDR2 is FYNNEI. The sequence was obtained from an adult with an advanced solid tumor such as melanoma, head and neck, liver or kidney cancer. The sequence links TRBV2 to TRBJ1-2, and 9 bases in between align with TRBD1. The material was CD4+ or CD8+ T cells sorted from blood, obtained in a trial of the OX40 agonist ivuxolimab. The nucleotide sequence reads TGTGCTAGCAAGTATCGGACAGGGGCCGCTGGCTACACCTTC. Its amino acids are CASKYRTGAAGYTF.